What follows describes a single T cell receptor (beta chain). The specificity of this receptor is unknown. No base quality information exists; no much larger clone differs at one position. Library prep was done by RT-PCR. The sample was run on a NextSeq 550. TCRdb handled the public reads itself, with Q25 trimming in fastp and clone calling in MiXCR, and kept productive beta chains. Each entry merges the rows of one CDR3 protein and shows their most common DNA and genes. Recorded for this sample are some 880,000 distinct CDR3 sequences; more than 15% of them occurred a single time. The ten largest clones add up to around 5.5% of the sample. The germline V and J ends show losses of 3 bases and 7 bases respectively, and no gene match explains 6 bases of the junction. As encoded in the germline V gene, CDR1 is MNHEY while CDR2 is SVGAGI. The CDR3 has 15 amino acids, counting the end cysteine and phenylalanine. The retained sequence is limited to the CDR3, 45 bases, with the frame set at the first base.

The data stem from a study of patients and donors after allogeneic stem cell transplantation (dated by TCRdb to 2018 to 2020). The source material was blood, either unsorted or a sorted T cell fraction (not recorded which). This TCR was recovered from a human donor who was either an allogeneic HSCT recipient or a stem cell or donor lymphocyte infusion donor (not recorded which). It is not recorded whose cells these are; they may come from a transplant donor. The sequence joins TRBV6-5 to TRBJ2-2, with 9 bases matching TRBD2. The sequenced DNA is TGTGCCAGCAGTTATGGCGGGGGGGCAAACGGGGAGCTGTTTTTT. The resulting protein is CASSYGGGANGELFF.